Below, one TCR beta chain is given with its context. Methods used by the authors: The authors estimated nucleated cell counts from reference gene primer amplification. Generated by immunoSEQ multiplex PCR, the TCRdb table keeps only in-frame clones and is missing some. For V, J and clone size, that table is used; D and trimming come from the DNA. Among around 59,000 clones listed, approximately 86% were seen once. This sample was taken from a study of blood T cell repertoires in COVID-19. Study overall: Samples came from the United States, Italy and Spain, spanning acute and convalescent COVID-19. The cDNA or gDNA used as material had been derived from T cells, B-cell-depleted T cells, or PBMCs.

The CDR3 is 15 amino acids. The V and J ends lost 6 bases and 6 bases, in that order; junction bases with no gene match: 7. Germline V lookup: CDR1 KGHSH, CDR2 LQKENI. The chain recombines TRBV18 with TRBJ1-4; 10 bases agree with TRBD1. Sequences were obtained from peripheral blood. This receptor was obtained from a man aged 55-75 years with acute or convalescent COVID-19. The CDR3 protein is CASSHRQGADEKLFF. CDR3 bases: TGTGCCAGCTCCCACCGACAGGGGGCTGATGAAAAACTGTTTTTT.